Sequencing of this TCR beta chain was carried out in a study of cytomegalovirus exposure and HLA in healthy donors. Study-level findings and limits: A later analysis showed that HLA-associated TCR beta chains had undergone more clonal expansion than equally common others. Most TCR beta V segments were productive about 90% or about 30% of the time in an earlier analysis.

The CDR3 covers 13 residues. Germline V CDR1 and CDR2: ENHRY, SYGVKD. The germline V and J ends were trimmed by 4 bases and 5 bases, with 9 bases remaining between them. Comment on this clone: The antigen remains unidentified.

With 60 Vbeta and 13 Jbeta primers, the PCR was carried out. Sequenced by immunoSEQ multiplex PCR; TCRdb stores in-frame clones only, minus some. This sample carries some 150,000 clones, approximately 9% of them seen once, and the ten largest clones take 6.5% to 8.5%. The receptor comes from a woman aged 40-49 years in good health and CMV-seropositive. This chain uses TRBV10-3 with TRBJ1-5; tentative D call: TRBD1 (6 bases). Sequencing was done on a sample of PBMCs. The CDR3 DNA reads as TGTGCCATCAGTGGGACAGAGGATCAGCCCCAGCATTTT. It yields the protein CAISGTEDQPQHF.